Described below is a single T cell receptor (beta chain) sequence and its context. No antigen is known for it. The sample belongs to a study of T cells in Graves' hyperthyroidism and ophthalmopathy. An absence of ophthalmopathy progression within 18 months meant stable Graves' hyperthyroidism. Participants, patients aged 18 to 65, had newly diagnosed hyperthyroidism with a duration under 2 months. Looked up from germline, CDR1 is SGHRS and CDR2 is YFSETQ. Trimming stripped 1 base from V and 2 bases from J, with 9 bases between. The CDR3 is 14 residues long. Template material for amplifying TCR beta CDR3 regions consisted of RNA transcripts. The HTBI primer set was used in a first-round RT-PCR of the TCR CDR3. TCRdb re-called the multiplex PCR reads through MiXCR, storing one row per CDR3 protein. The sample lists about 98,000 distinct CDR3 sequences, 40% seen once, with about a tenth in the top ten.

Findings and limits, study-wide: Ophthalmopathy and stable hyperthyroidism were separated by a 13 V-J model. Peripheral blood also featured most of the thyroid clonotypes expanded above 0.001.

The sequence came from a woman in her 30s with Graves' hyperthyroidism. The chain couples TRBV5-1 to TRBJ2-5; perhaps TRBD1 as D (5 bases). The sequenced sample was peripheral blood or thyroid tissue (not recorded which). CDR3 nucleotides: TGCGCCAGCAGCTTGTTGCCAGGGCAAGAGACCCAGTACTTC. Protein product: CASSLLPGQETQYF.